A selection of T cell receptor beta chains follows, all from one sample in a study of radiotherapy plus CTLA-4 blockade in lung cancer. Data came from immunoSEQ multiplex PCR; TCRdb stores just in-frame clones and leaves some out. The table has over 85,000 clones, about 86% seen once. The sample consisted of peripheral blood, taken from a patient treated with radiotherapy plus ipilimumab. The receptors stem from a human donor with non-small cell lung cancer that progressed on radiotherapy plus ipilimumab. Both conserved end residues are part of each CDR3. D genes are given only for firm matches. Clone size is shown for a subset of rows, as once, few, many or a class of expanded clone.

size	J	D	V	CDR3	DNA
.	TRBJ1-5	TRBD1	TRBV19	CASNRQGTDQPQHF	TGTGCCAGTAACCGACAGGGCACGGATCAGCCCCAGCATTTT
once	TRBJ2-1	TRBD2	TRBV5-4	CASSARLAGAIDEQFF	TGTGCCAGCAGCGCTCGACTAGCGGGAGCGATTGATGAGCAGTTCTTC
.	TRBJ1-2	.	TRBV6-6	CASSTGGTLRVYGYTF	TGTGCCAGCAGTACCGGTGGGACACTACGCGTCTATGGCTACACCTTC
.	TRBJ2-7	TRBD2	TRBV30	CAWSTGWLAGGSYEQYF	TGTGCCTGGAGTACCGGATGGCTAGCGGGAGGGTCCTACGAGCAGTACTTC
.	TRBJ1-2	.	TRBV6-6	CASSYPGHVGYTF	TGTGCCAGCAGTTACCCGGGACATGTGGGCTACACCTTC
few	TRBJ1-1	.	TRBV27	CASSSRQQIF	TGTGCCAGCAGTTCCCGACAACAGATCTTT
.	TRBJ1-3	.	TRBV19	CASSIGLRGHTIYF	TGTGCCAGTAGTATAGGTTTACGGGGGCACACCATATATTTT
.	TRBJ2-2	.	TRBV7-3	CASSQGTGELFF	TGTGCCAGCAGCCAGGGGACCGGGGAGCTGTTTTTT
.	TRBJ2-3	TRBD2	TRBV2	CASSVASGTSTDTQYF	TGTGCCAGCAGTGTAGCTAGCGGTACTAGCACAGATACGCAGTATTTT
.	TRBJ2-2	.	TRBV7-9	CASSGDRGRWGGELFF	TGTGCCAGCAGCGGGGACCGGGGCCGATGGGGCGGGGAGCTGTTTTTT
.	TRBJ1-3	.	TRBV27	CASMKVGGPVSHGNTIYF	TGTGCCAGCATGAAGGTTGGGGGGCCAGTGAGTCATGGAAACACCATATATTTT
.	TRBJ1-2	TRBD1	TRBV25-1	CASFGQGRRYGYTF	TGTGCCAGCTTCGGACAGGGGCGAAGATATGGCTACACCTTC
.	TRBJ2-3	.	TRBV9	CASSVGLGDTDTQYF	TGTGCCAGCAGCGTAGGGCTAGGGGACACAGATACGCAGTATTTT
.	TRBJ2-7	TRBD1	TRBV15	CATSRRVGTGGYEQYF	TGTGCCACCAGCAGGCGGGTCGGGACAGGGGGCTACGAGCAGTACTTC
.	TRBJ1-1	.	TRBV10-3	CAISELGAEASEAFF	TGTGCCATCAGTGAGCTCGGGGCGGAGGCGTCTGAAGCTTTCTTT
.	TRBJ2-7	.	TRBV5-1	CASSLEASSYEQYF	TGCGCCAGCAGCTTGGAGGCTAGCAGCTACGAGCAGTACTTC
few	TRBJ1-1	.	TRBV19	CASSSDGTEAFF	TGTGCCAGTAGTTCGGATGGGACTGAAGCTTTCTTT
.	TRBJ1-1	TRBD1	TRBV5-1	CASSSRQGMNTEAFF	TGCGCCAGCAGTTCCCGACAGGGGATGAACACTGAAGCTTTCTTT
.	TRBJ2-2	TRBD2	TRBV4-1	CASSQSSGTGELFF	TGCGCCAGCAGCCAATCTAGCGGCACCGGGGAGCTGTTTTTT
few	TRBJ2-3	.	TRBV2	CASSEGASGIDTQYF	TGTGCCAGCAGTGAAGGGGCTAGTGGTATAGATACGCAGTATTTT
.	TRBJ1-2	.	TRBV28	CASSLLVRDAYGYTF	TGTGCCAGCAGTCTCCTGGTTCGGGACGCTTATGGCTACACCTTC
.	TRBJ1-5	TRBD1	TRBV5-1	CASSLDRGKPQHF	TGCGCCAGCAGCTTGGACAGGGGGAAGCCCCAGCATTTT
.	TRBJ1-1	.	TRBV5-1	CASSLETGWTEAFF	TGCGCCAGCAGCTTGGAAACGGGGTGGACTGAAGCTTTCTTT
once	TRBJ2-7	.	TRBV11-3	CASRHNRERTYEQYF	TGTGCCAGCAGACATAACAGGGAAAGGACCTACGAGCAGTACTTC
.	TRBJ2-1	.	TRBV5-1	CASSREGDNEQFF	TGCGCCAGCAGTAGAGAGGGGGACAATGAGCAGTTCTTC
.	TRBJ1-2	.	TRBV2	CASSLTGNYGYTF	TGTGCCAGCAGTTTGACGGGAAACTATGGCTACACCTTC
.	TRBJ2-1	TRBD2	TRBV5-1	CASSLGLAGGREQFF	TGCGCCAGCAGCTTGGGACTAGCGGGAGGGCGGGAGCAGTTCTTC
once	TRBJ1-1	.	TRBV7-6	CASSLDLDGEAFF	TGTGCCAGCAGCTTAGATCTAGACGGTGAAGCTTTCTTT
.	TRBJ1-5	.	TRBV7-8	CASSSTGRQGNQPQHF	TGTGCCAGCAGCTCGACGGGGCGACAAGGAAATCAGCCCCAGCATTTT
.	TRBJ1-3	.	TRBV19	CASSSLRGGNTIYF	TGTGCCAGTAGTAGCCTCAGGGGTGGAAACACCATATATTTT
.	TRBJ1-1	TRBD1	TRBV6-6	CASSPTGGDTEAFF	TGTGCCAGCAGTCCGACAGGGGGGGACACTGAAGCTTTCTTT
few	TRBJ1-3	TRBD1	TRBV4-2	CASSQDRTGRSGNTIYF	TGTGCCAGCAGCCAGGATAGGACAGGGCGCTCTGGAAACACCATATATTTT
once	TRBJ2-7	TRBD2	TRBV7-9	CASSFGSSGGDGCF	TGTGCCAGCAGCTTCGGGTCCAGCGGGGGGGACGGGTGCTTC
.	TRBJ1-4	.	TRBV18	CASSRTATNEKLFF	TGTGCCAGCTCACGGACAGCAACTAATGAAAAACTGTTTTTT
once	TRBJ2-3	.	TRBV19	CASSIGDTQYF	TGTGCCAGTAGTATAGGAGATACGCAGTATTTT
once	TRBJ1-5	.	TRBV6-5	CASSYSRGKGQPQHF	TGTGCCAGCAGTTACTCGAGGGGAAAGGGGCAGCCCCAGCATTTT
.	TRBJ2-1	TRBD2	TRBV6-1	CASSEGTSGNNEQFF	TGTGCCAGCAGTGAAGGGACTAGCGGAAACAATGAGCAGTTCTTC
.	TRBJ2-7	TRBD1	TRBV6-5	CASSSRDRVHEQYF	TGTGCCAGCAGTTCCAGGGACAGGGTACACGAGCAGTACTTC
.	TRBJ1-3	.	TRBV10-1	CASSRGTGTSGNTIYF	TGCGCCAGCAGTAGAGGTACCGGGACCTCTGGAAACACCATATATTTT